This T cell receptor beta chain was sequenced during a study of T cells in Graves' hyperthyroidism and ophthalmopathy. Researchers amplified the TCR beta CDR3 regions from RNA transcripts. In the first-round RT-PCR of the TCR CDR3, the HTBI primer set was used. TCRdb ran MiXCR on the multiplex PCR reads and lists one entry per CDR3 protein. This repertoire shows roughly 740,000 distinct CDR3 sequences, roughly 15% found once; its top ten account for under 8.5%. This clonotype has ten or more counts. The CDR3 is 15 amino acids. CDR1 is KGHSH, CDR2 LQKENI, per germline. The trim removed 5 bases at V and 2 bases at J, leaving 4 bases unmatched. Patients aged 18 to 65 had newly diagnosed hyperthyroidism lasting under 2 months.

J is TRBJ2-3 and V is TRBV18; TRBD2 aligns across 10 bases. Sequenced material: blood. This clonotype originated in a man between 18 and 35 years old with Graves' hyperthyroidism. CDR3 in amino acids: CASSSLAGYTDTQYF. The CDR3 region has the DNA TGTGCCAGCTCATCACTAGCGGGGTACACAGATACGCAGTATTTT. The variable domain in full, with the rest retrieved from reference TRBV18 and TRBJ2-3, is NAGVMQNPRHLVRRRGQEARLRCSPMKGHSHVYWYRQLPEEGLKFMVYLQKENIIDESGMPKERFSAEFPKEGPSILRIQQVVRGDSAAYFCASSSLAGYTDTQYFGPGTRLTVL.